This is a list of T cell receptor beta chains from one sample in a study of CD8 T cells in ankylosing spondylitis. TCRdb used MiXCR to reprocess the 5' RACE reads, holding one entry per CDR3 protein. The sample includes about 390,000 distinct CDR3 sequences, 20% to 25% of them seen just once. Sequencing was performed on blood, either unsorted or a sorted T cell fraction (not recorded which). Receptors were obtained from a male donor with ankylosing spondylitis. The conserved cysteine and the conserved F or W are not part of the CDR3 here. D genes are given only for firm matches. Clone sizes are given selectively: once, few, many, or a class where the clone is expanded.

clone_size	j_call	d_call	v_call	cdr3_aa
NA	TRBJ2-3	NA	TRBV3-1	ASSLGSYSDTQY
few	TRBJ2-6	NA	TRBV2	ASRLQGSYGANVLT
NA	TRBJ1-4	NA	TRBV29-1	SVREGATNEKLF
few	TRBJ2-2	NA	TRBV11-2	ASSKNRAQGTGELF
few	TRBJ2-3	NA	TRBV6-4	ASSIEYMADTQY
few	TRBJ2-7	NA	TRBV5-1	ASSLVGELSYEQY
NA	TRBJ2-2	TRBD1	TRBV20-1	SARTGAGELF
few	TRBJ2-1	TRBD2	TRBV24-1	ATSGPVAGGPFYNEQF
NA	TRBJ2-7	TRBD2	TRBV20-1	SATRLAGPTAYEQY
many	TRBJ2-7	TRBD2	TRBV5-1	ASRSGSAIYEQY
few	TRBJ1-5	TRBD1	TRBV25-1	ASSGDRGWDQPQH
few	TRBJ2-5	TRBD2	TRBV6-2/TRBV6-3	ASSPHFSGRGETQY
NA	TRBJ1-1	NA	TRBV7-2	ASSLRGGVWTEAF
NA	TRBJ2-1	NA	TRBV10-3	AISMADLNNEQF
few	TRBJ2-7	NA	TRBV7-6	ASSLDRDSSYEQY
NA	TRBJ2-5	NA	TRBV20-1	SARLSQETQY
many	TRBJ2-1	TRBD2	TRBV20-1	SAATSGRVNEQF
NA	TRBJ2-7	NA	TRBV30	AWTLTGGEQY
NA	TRBJ2-1	NA	TRBV7-8	ASSSVDSYNEQF
few	TRBJ2-1	TRBD2	TRBV4-1	ASSQGGGLGSYNEQF
NA	TRBJ2-7	NA	TRBV3-1	ASSQSPALREQY
many	TRBJ2-7	TRBD1	TRBV14	ASSQTYPQGVYEQY
few	TRBJ2-7	NA	TRBV29-1	SVARTAAYEQY
few	TRBJ1-3	NA	TRBV27	ARTTRGNLNTIY
NA	TRBJ2-1	TRBD2	TRBV28	ASSRAGEARNEQF
few	TRBJ1-1	NA	TRBV29-1	SVESNGLNTEAF
once	TRBJ2-5	TRBD2	TRBV5-1	ASSFSLAEETQY
once	TRBJ2-2	NA	TRBV12-3/TRBV12-4	ASSLSLGGELF
NA	TRBJ2-1	TRBD2	TRBV23-1	ASSQAGTSGRHNEQF
NA	TRBJ2-3	TRBD2	TRBV4-3	ASSQGLASDTQY
many	TRBJ2-3	TRBD2	TRBV20-1	SASRAGGPDTQY
NA	TRBJ2-3	NA	TRBV6-2/TRBV6-3	ASSTVASQY
once	TRBJ2-3	TRBD2	TRBV5-1	ASSLFGGGRFTDTQY
NA	TRBJ1-4	NA	TRBV7-2	ASSISPSQGEKLF
few	TRBJ2-3	TRBD2	TRBV20-1	SARGPSGIADTQY
few	TRBJ2-1	NA	TRBV30	AWSGINEQF
few	TRBJ1-1	TRBD1	TRBV5-1	ASSWGTGRNTEAF
NA	TRBJ1-5	NA	TRBV19	ASSIVSGRQPQH
many	TRBJ1-1	TRBD1	TRBV29-1	SGGTGSNTEAF
NA	TRBJ2-2	TRBD1	TRBV28	ASSFIWTGSANTGELF
many	TRBJ2-1	NA	TRBV11-2	ASSLDPLGVPYNEQF
once	TRBJ2-1	NA	TRBV20-1	SASYSWATHNEQF
few	TRBJ2-3	TRBD2	TRBV7-2	ASSPSGGGPDTQY
few	TRBJ1-1	NA	TRBV6-2/TRBV6-3	ASRDTNTEAF
NA	TRBJ1-1	NA	TRBV28	ASSPGLSKAF
NA	TRBJ2-1	NA	TRBV10-3	AISESWIYNEQF
many	TRBJ2-5	NA	TRBV29-1	SVLPGLETQY
few	TRBJ2-7	TRBD2	TRBV5-5	ASSGPGLGYEQY
few	TRBJ2-5	NA	TRBV3-1	ASSPGTYLAETQY
NA	TRBJ2-5	NA	TRBV29-1	SVAGYQETQY
many	TRBJ2-7	NA	TRBV20-1	SARDQGEQY
NA	TRBJ2-7	NA	TRBV29-1	SVRGPGDYEQY
once	TRBJ2-2	NA	TRBV11-3	ASSSRGRENTGELF
many	TRBJ2-3	NA	TRBV12-3/TRBV12-4	ASSPIVSTDTQY